This T cell receptor (beta chain) was retrieved from a study of shared clonotypes between healthy human individuals. A word on this clone: Its cognate antigen is unknown.

The CDR3 has 13 residues. The germline V and J ends were trimmed by 2 bases and 8 bases, with 9 bases remaining between them. CDR1 is KGHSH, CDR2 LQKENI, per germline. Study findings and constraints: Estimated richness values were generally larger in naive subsets than in memory subsets. Shared across several donors were roughly 5.3% of the naive CD4 clonotypes.

In the CD4+ fraction, cells were divided into CD45RA+ naive and CD45RA-negative memory subsets. Each subset's genomic DNA was split evenly across several immunoSEQ plates. The table came from immunoSEQ multiplex PCR; TCRdb's copy has only in-frame clones and leaves some out. Among 2.3 million or so clones listed, about 92% were seen once. The sequenced material came from naive CD4+ T cells from PBMCs. The subset is: CD45RA+ positively selected. J is TRBJ1-4 and V is TRBV18; D gene unclear. This clonotype originated in a man between 18 and 35 years old in good health. Some clones in this sample may be carry-over from other donors' samples. Here the CDR3 reads CASSPGREEKLFF. The CDR3 nucleotides are TGTGCCAGCTCACCAGGGCGGGAAGAAAAACTGTTTTTT.